This T cell receptor beta chain is from a study of regulatory T cells in long-lasting Graves disease. Whole-study findings and limits: Gene preferences differed: TRBV28, TRBJ1-2, TRBJ2-5 in persistent cases. The TCR repertoire of persistent Graves' patients was less diverse than that of newly diagnosed ones. Sharing of public clonotypes was greater in persistent patients (about 2,500) than in new patients (roughly 1,000).

The authors built TCR beta libraries using iRepertoire HTBI primers and Arm-PCR of CDR3 regions. One entry per CDR3 protein results from TCRdb running MiXCR on the multiplex PCR reads. Of 400,000 to 550,000 distinct CDR3 sequences in the sample, about 15% were seen once. This clonotype occurred many times. What it binds is unknown. The time point here: newly diagnosed GD, antithyroid drugs for less than 3 months. Making the TCR library involved RNA that had been extracted from PBMCs. The J segment lost 5 bases and the V segment lost 7 bases, leaving 23 bases of the junction unmatched. This CDR3 has 21 amino acids. These same records also appear under a second study, on T cells in Graves' hyperthyroidism and ophthalmopathy. That paper adds: Absent ophthalmopathy progression within 18 months defined stable Graves' hyperthyroidism.

Sample: peripheral blood mononuclear cells (PBMCs), taken at new diagnosis, from a patient treated with antithyroid drugs. This sequence originates from a woman in her twenties or thirties with Graves disease. The rearrangement links TRBV12-3 or TRBV12-4 to TRBJ2-7, with TRBD2 identical over 16 bases. This CDR3 reads CASNRRSGTSGRGPPRNEQYF. The CDR3 DNA sequence: TGTGCCAGCAATCGTCGGTCCGGGACTAGCGGGAGGGGGCCCCCCCGGAACGAGCAGTACTTC.